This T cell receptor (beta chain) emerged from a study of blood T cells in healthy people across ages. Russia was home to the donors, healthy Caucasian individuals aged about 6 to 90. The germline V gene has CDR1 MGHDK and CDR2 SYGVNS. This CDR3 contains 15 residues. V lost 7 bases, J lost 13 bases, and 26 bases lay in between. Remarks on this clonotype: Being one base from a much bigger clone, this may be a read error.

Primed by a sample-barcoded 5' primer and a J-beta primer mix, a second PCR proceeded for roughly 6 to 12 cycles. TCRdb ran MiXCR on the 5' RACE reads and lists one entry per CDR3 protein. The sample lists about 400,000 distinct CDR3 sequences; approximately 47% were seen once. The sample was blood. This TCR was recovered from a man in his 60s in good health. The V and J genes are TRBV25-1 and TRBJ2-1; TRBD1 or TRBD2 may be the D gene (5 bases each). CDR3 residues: CASTPSTGLQETQFF. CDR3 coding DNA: TGTGCCAGCACCCCCTCAACAGGACTTCAAGAGACCCAGTTCTTC.